The clone carrying this T cell receptor (beta chain) was counted a single time. Its antigen is unknown. Sample time point: blood 4 weeks post-SBRT, at nephrectomy. Treatment defined: 15 Gy SBRT to primary tumor, nephrectomy 4 weeks later. Nephrectomy followed 15 Gy stereotactic body radiation by 4 weeks. After SBRT, blood was collected at 2 and 4 weeks, plus baseline. The CDR3 covers 15 residues. Germline-derived CDR1 and CDR2 are ENHRY and SYGVKD. The J segment lost 8 bases and the V segment lost 5 bases, leaving 7 bases of the junction unmatched. The protocol was immunoSEQ multiplex PCR, while the TCRdb copy is restricted to in-frame clones and leaves out a portion. The top ten clones hold approximately 6.2% of a sample with roughly 82,000 clones, about 89% of them seen once. The data derive from a study of radiation and T cells in renal cell carcinoma. Study results and caveats: In blood, top tumor clones expanded by 2 weeks, shrinking by 4.

This material consisted of blood, taken from a patient whose treatment included radiotherapy and nephrectomy. The origin of this receptor is a woman in her sixties or seventies with renal cell carcinoma. The rearrangement joins TRBV10-3 to TRBJ1-6; 9 bases fit TRBD1. CDR3 loop: CAISSGTGTYSPLHF. The DNA of the CDR3 is TGTGCCATCAGTTCCGGGACAGGGACTTATTCACCCCTCCACTTT.